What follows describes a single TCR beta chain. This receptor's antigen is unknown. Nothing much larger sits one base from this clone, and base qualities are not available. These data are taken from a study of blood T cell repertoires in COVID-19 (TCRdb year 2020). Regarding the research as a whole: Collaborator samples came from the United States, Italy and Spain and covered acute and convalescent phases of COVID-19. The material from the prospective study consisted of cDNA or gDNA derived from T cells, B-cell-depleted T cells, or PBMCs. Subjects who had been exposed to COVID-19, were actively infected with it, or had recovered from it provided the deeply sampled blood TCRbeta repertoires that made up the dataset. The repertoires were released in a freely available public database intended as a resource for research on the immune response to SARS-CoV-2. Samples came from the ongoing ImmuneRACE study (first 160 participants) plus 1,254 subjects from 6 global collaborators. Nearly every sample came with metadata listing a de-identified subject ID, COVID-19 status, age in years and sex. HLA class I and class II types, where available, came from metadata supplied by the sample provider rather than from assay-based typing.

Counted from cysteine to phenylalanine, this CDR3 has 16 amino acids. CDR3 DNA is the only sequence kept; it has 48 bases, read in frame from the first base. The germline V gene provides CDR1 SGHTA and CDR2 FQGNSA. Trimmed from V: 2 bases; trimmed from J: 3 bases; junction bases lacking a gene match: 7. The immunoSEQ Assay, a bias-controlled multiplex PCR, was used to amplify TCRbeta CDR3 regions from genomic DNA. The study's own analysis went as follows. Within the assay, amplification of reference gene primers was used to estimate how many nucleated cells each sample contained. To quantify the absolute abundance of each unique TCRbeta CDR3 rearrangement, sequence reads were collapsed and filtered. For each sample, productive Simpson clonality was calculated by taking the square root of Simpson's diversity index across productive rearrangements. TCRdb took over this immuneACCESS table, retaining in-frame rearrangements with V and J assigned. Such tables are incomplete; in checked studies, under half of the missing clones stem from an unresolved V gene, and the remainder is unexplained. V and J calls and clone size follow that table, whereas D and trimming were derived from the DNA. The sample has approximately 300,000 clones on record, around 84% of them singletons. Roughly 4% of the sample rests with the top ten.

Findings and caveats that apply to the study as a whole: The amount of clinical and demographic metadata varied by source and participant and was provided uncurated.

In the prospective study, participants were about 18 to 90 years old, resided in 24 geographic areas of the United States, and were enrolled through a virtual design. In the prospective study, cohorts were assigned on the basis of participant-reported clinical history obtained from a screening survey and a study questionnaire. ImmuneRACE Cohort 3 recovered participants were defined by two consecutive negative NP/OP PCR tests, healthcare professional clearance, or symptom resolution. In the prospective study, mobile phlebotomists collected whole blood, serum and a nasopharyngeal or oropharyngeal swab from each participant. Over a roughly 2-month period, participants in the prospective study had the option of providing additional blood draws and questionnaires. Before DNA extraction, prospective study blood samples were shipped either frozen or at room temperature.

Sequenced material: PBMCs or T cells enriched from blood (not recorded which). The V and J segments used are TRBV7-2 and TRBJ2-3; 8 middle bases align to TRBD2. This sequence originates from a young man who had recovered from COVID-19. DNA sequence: TGTGCCAGCAGCTTAAATCCGGGAGGGCCGACAGATACGCAGTATTTT. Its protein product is CASSLNPGGPTDTQYF.